These 13 T cell receptor beta chains share one sample of origin, sequenced in a study of technical replicates of blood from several donors. Clones were read by immunoSEQ multiplex PCR, and TCRdb kept only the in-frame ones, dropping some. The sample records 80,000 or so clones, roughly 98% being singletons. Sequencing was performed on T cells isolated from PBMCs. Receptors were obtained from a human donor in good health.

This sequence joins TRBV23-1 and TRBJ1-5, with 8 bases aligning to TRBD1. TRBV23-1 is an ORF, with its function uncertain. The CDR3 covers 16 residues. J gave up 4 bases and V 4 bases, and 9 bases lay outside the gene matches. The CDR3 protein is CASSRPGQVKNQPQHF. CDR3 nucleotide sequence: TGCGCCAGCAGTCGGCCGGGACAGGTCAAAAATCAGCCCCAGCATTTT.

This sequence joins TRBV7-9 and TRBJ2-3; D gene uncertain. The CDR3 is 14 residues long. The germline V and J ends were trimmed by 1 base and 2 bases, with 7 bases remaining between them. Germline CDR1 and CDR2: SEHNR and FQNEAQ (reference sequence). This CDR3 reads CASSLELFTDTQYF. The CDR3 DNA reads TGTGCCAGCAGCTTAGAGCTGTTCACAGATACGCAGTATTTT.

This chain links TRBV15 with TRBJ1-1, with TRBD1 matching 9 bases. CDR1 is LNHNV and CDR2 is YYDKDF in the germline V gene (reference sequence). Unmatched junction bases numbered 3, after V lost 4 bases and J lost 0 bases. The CDR3 runs to 15 residues. This CDR3 reads CATSNDRGMNTEAFF. In DNA form, the CDR3 reads TGTGCCACCAGCAACGACAGGGGGATGAACACTGAAGCTTTCTTT.

This chain uses TRBV7-2 with TRBJ2-2; maybe TRBD2 (5 bases). V lost 7 bases and J lost 5, with 14 bases in between. Germline assignment: CDR1 SGHTA and CDR2 FQGNSA. The CDR3 contains 14 residues. In DNA form, the CDR3 reads TGTGCCAGCATGTGGTCTCGAGGGACCGGGGAGCTGTTTTTT. Translated: CASMWSRGTGELFF.

The chain is built from TRBV2 and TRBJ2-5, with D possibly matching TRBD1 (6 bases). The CDR3 has 15 residues. Germline lookup yields CDR1 SNHLY and CDR2 FYNNEI. The V end was cut by 3 bases, the J end by 5 bases, with 16 bases between. For the CDR3, the DNA is TGTGCCAGCAGTGAGATCGGACAGTTTCTGGAGACCCAGTACTTC. It yields the protein CASSEIGQFLETQYF.

The J gene is TRBJ1-2, the V gene TRBV19; 7 nucleotides match TRBD1. Germline CDR1 and CDR2: LNHDA and SQIVND (reference sequence). This CDR3 contains 12 residues. V shed 8 bases and J 2 bases; nucleotides not matched to a gene: 2. The CDR3 sequence: CASGTVNYGYTF. CDR3 bases: TGTGCCAGTGGGACAGTGAACTATGGCTACACCTTC.

The V call is TRBV5-4, the J call TRBJ1-1, with 8 bases lining up with TRBD1. The V and J ends lost 5 bases and 3 bases, in that order; junction bases with no gene match: 6. The CDR3 covers 14 residues. The germline gives CDR1 SGHNT, CDR2 YYREEE (reference sequence). The CDR3 sequence is CASRYRGGDTEAFF. As DNA, the CDR3 is TGTGCCAGCAGATACAGGGGGGGGGACACTGAAGCTTTCTTT. Full variable domain (remainder filled in from reference TRBV5-4 and TRBJ1-1): ETGVTQSPTHLIKTRGQQVTLRCSSQSGHNTVSWYQQALGQGPQFIFQYYREEENGRGNFPPRFSGLQFPNYSSELNVNALELDDSALYLCASRYRGGDTEAFFGQGTRLTVV.

This chain uses TRBV11-2 with TRBJ2-7; 7 bases match TRBD1. Unmatched junction bases numbered 10, after V lost 4 bases and J lost 1 base. The CDR3 totals 16 residues. CDR1 and CDR2 from the germline V gene are SGHAT and FQNNGV. The CDR3 DNA is TGTGCCAGCAGCTCACCCCGGACAGGAATATCCTACGAGCAGTACTTC. Its protein product is CASSSPRTGISYEQYF.

The chain couples TRBV11-2 to TRBJ1-5; the D gene is possibly TRBD1 (5 bases). Germline V gives CDR1 SGHAT, CDR2 FQNNGV. This CDR3 has 13 amino acids. Trimming took off 6 bases at V and 6 bases at J, with 12 bases between the two ends. The CDR3 nucleotides are TGTGCCAGCAGTACCCAGGGAGGTCAGCCCCAGCATTTT. Protein product: CASSTQGGQPQHF.

V gene TRBV11-2 combines with J gene TRBJ1-1, with a weak D call TRBD1 (6 bases). The CDR3 loop spans 15 amino acids. V was clipped by 5 bases and J by 6 bases, with 19 bases between them. Germline values: CDR1 SGHAT, CDR2 FQNNGV. The CDR3, as DNA: TGTGCCAGCAGCCACAAGACAGGCATGAGCCCTGAAGCTTTCTTT. Its protein is CASSHKTGMSPEAFF.

V is TRBV4-2 and J is TRBJ2-7; D unclear. V lost 0 bases, J lost 6 bases, and 6 bases lay in between. The germline V gene has CDR1 LGHNA and CDR2 YNFKEQ. The CDR3 sequence is 12 residues long. The CDR3 here is CASSQDFREQYF. In nucleotides, the CDR3 is TGTGCCAGCAGCCAAGATTTTCGCGAGCAGTACTTC.

The CDR3 coding sequence is TGCGCCAGCAGCGCTGGACAGTTCTATGGCTACACCTTC. This translates into CASSAGQFYGYTF. J is TRBJ1-2 and V is TRBV5-1; a weak D match, TRBD1 (6 bases). This CDR3 has 13 amino acids. Between the trimmed V and J ends, which lost 4 bases and 4 bases, there was a span of 11 bases. Germline-derived CDR1 and CDR2 are SGHRS and YFSETQ.

J is TRBJ2-7 and V is TRBV7-9; D uncertain. The CDR3 covers 14 residues. Germline CDR1 and CDR2: SEHNR and FQNEAQ (reference sequence). The V and J ends lost 6 bases and 1 base respectively, with 13 bases between them. As DNA, the CDR3 is TGTGCCAGCAGTTGGGCAGGTCTTTCCTACGAGCAGTACTTC. Residues: CASSWAGLSYEQYF.